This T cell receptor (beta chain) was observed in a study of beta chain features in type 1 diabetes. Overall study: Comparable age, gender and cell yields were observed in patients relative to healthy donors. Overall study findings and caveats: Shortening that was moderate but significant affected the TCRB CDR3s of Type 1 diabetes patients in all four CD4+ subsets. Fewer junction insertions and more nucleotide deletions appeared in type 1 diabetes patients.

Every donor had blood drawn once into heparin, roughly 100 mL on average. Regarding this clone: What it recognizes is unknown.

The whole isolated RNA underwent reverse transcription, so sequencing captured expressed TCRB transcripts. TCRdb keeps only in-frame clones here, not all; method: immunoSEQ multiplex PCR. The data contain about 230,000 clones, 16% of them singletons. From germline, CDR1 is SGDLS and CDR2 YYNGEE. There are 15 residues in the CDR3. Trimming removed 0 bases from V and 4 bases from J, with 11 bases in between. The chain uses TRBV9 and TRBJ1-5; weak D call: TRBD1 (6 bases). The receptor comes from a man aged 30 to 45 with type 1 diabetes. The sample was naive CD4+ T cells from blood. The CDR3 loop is CASSVGGQLNQPQHF. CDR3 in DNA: TGTGCCAGCAGCGTAGGAGGACAGCTTAATCAGCCCCAGCATTTT.